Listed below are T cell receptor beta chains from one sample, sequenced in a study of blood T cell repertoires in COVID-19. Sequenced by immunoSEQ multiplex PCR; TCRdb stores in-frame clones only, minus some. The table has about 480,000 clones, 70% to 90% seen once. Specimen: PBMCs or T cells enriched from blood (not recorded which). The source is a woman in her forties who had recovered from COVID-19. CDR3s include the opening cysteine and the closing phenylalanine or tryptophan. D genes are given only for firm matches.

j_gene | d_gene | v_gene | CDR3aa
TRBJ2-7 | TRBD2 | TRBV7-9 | CASGVLAGAEEQYF
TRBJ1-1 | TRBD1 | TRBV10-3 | CAIRDRENTEAFF
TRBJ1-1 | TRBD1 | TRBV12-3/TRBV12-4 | CASSLTGPEAFF
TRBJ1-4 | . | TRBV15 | CATSSTYSQGITAEKLFF
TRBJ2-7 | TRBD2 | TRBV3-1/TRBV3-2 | CASSLTRASTGTSNPYEQYF
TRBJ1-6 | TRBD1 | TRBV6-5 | CASRSGQGRNSPLHF
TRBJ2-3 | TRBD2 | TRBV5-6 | CASSLDRGRADTQYF
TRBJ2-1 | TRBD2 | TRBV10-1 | CASSSRLAGNNEQFF
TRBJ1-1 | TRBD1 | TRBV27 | CASTPRRITGTGLTEAFF
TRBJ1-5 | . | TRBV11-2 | CASSLDRGGNQPQHF
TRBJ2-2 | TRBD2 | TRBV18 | CASSLGAGLAAGELFF
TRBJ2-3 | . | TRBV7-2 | CASGGVNTDTQYF
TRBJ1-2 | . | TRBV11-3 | CASSLALGTGGYTF
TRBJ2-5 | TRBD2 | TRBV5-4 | CASSSGGQETQYF
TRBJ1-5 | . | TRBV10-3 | CAIRSGVRNQPQHF
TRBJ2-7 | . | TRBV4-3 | CASSQDGRSYEQYF
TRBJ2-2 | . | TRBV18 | CASSPYGPDTGELFF
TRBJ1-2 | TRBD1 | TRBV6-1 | CASSEHGQGGSYGYTF
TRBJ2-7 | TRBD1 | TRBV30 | CAWTIKQGSSYEQYF
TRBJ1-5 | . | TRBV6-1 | CASSDTSGGSQPQHF
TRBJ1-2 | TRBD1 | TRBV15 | CATGQGINYGYTF
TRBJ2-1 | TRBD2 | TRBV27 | CASSLGRDEQFF
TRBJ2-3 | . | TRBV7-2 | CASSFFPLTGKGKTDTQYF
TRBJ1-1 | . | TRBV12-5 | CASGLDMNTEAFF
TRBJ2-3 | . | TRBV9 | CASSVGRTYTDTQYF
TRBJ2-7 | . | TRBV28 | CASSPFGVYSYEQYF
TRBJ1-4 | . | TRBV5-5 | CASSFSGANEKLFF
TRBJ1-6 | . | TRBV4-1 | CASSLEGQGDSPLHF
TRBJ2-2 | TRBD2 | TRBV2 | CASSDISGRLGTGELFF
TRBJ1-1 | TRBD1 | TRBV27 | CASSPQGAPTNTEAFF
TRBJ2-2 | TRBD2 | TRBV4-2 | CASSHEKTVAGGNTGELFF
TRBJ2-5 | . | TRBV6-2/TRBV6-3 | CASSYIAPRTVQETQYF
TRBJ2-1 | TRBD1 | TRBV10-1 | CASSRERQGERVNEQFF
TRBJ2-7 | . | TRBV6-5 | CASRTTGSYEQYF
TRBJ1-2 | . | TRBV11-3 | CASSFGQGGYTF
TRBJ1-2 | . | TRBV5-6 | CASSPEGGYGYTF
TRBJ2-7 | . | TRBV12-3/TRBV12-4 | CASSYDIAYEQYF
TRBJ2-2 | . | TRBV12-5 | CASGLTTGELFF
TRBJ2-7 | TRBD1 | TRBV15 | CATSYRDRGYEQYF
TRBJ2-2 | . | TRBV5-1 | CASSALAGEDTGELFF
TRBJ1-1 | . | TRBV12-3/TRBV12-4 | CASSWGAEAFF
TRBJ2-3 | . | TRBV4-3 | CASSQAYSQGQDTQYF
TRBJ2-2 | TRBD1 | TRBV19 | CASSTEQTGFPGELFF
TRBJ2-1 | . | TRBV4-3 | CASSQDGRVYNEQFF
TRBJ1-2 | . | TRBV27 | CASSFGQNYGYTF
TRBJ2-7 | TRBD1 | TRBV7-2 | CASSLLPGGYEQYF
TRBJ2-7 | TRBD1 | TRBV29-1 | CSVPRPPDRGLYEQYF
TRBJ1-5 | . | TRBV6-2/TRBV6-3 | CASSYLSANQPQHF
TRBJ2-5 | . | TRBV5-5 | CASSLAGVEETQYF
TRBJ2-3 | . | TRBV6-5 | CASSHTGSADTQYF
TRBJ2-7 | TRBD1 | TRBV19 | CASSTGQGGSEQYF
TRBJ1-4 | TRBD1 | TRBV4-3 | CASRPSGQGIEKLFF
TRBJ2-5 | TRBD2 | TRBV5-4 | CASSIYPSGRMGETQYF
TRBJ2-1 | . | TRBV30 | CAWSVLAFEQFF
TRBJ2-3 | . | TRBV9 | CASSASGSSTDTQYF
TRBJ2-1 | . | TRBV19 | CASSNHKSRRDNEQFF
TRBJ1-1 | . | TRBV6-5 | CASSYGQANTEAFF
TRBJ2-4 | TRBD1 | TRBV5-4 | CASSSRGSGAKNIQYF
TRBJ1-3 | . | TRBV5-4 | CASSLGENTIYF
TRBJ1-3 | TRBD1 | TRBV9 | CASSLDRAGNTIYF